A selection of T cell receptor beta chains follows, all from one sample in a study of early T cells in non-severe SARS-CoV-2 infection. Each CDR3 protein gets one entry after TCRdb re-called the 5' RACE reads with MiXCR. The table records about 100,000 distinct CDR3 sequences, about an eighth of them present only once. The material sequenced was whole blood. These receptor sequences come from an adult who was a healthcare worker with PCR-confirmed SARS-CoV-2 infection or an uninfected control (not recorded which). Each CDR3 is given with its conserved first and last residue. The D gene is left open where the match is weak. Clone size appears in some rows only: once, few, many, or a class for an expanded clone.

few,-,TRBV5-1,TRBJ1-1,TGCGCCAGCGCAAATTGGTCCACCCTGAACACTGAAGCTTTCTTT,CASANWSTLNTEAFF
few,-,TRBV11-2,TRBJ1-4,TGTGCCAGCAGCGCTACTCGGACGGGAGAGAATGAAAAACTGTTTTTT,CASSATRTGENEKLFF
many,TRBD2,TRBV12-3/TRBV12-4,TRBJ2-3,TGTGCCAGCAGTCGTTTTGGGACTAGCAGCACAGATACGCAGTATTTT,CASSRFGTSSTDTQYF
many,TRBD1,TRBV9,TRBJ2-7,TGTGCCAGCAGCGTAGGAGGACAGGGGACCTACGAGCAGTACTTC,CASSVGGQGTYEQYF
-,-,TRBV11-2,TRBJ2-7,TGTGCCAGCAGCTTTCGGACTGGAACGAACTTC,CASSFRTGTNF
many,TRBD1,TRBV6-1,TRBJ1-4,TGTGCCAGCAGTGCGTCCGGGACAGGGGAGAAACTGTTTTTT,CASSASGTGEKLFF
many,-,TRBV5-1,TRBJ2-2,TGCGCCAGCAGCGTAACTAGAACCGGGGAGCTGTTTTTT,CASSVTRTGELFF
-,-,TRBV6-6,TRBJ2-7,TGTGCCAGCAGTTACGACAGGCAATCCTACGAGCAGTACTTC,CASSYDRQSYEQYF
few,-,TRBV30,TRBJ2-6,TGTGCCTGGAGTGTACGGTTGGTAGCTGTAGGTGGGGCCAACGTCCTGACTTTC,CAWSVRLVAVGGANVLTF
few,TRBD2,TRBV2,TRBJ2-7,TGTGCCAGCAGTGGGAACAGGTCACCGACTAGCGATCTCTTGTGGGAGCAGTACTTC,CASSGNRSPTSDLLWEQYF
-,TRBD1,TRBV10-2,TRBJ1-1,TGCGCCAGCAGTGAGTCAAGGGGGCAGGCTGAAGCTTTCTTT,CASSESRGQAEAFF
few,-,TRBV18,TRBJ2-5,TGTGCCAGCTCACCGAACCATTTAGACAGTTCGAGAGGAGAGACCCAGTACTTC,CASSPNHLDSSRGETQYF
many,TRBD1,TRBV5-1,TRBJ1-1,TGCGCCAGCAGCACGGAGGGGGCGCCGGCTTTCTTT,CASSTEGAPAFF
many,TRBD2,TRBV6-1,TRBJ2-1,TGTGCCAGCAGTGAGGCGGGACTAGTAAACAATGAGCAGTTCTTC,CASSEAGLVNNEQFF
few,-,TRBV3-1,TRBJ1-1,TGTGCCAGCAGCCCGTTTAGGTGGACTGAAGCTTTCTTT,CASSPFRWTEAFF
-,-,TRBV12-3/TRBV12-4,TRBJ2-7,TGTGCCAGCAGTGAATTTCTTGGACAGACCTACGAGCAGTACTTC,CASSEFLGQTYEQYF
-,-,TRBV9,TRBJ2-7,TGTGCCAGCAGCGCCGACAGTTCCTCCTACGAGCAGTACTTC,CASSADSSSYEQYF
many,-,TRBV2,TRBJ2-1,TGTGCCAGCAGCGAAGAGCTGGGAGGTGAGCAGTTCTTC,CASSEELGGEQFF
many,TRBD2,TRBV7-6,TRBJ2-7,TGTGCCAGCAGCTTATTACTAGCGGGGGCCCTTGTTCGGGAGCAGTACTTC,CASSLLLAGALVREQYF
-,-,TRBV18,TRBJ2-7,TGTGCCAGCTCACGGGCAGGAGGTTCCTACGAGCAGTACTTC,CASSRAGGSYEQYF
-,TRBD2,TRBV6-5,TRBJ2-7,TGTGCCAGCAGTCAACTAGCGGTGGAGGGTTACGAGCAGTACTTC,CASSQLAVEGYEQYF
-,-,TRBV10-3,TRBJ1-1,TGTGCCATCAGTGAGAGGGGAGTGAACACTGAAGCTTTCTTT,CAISERGVNTEAFF
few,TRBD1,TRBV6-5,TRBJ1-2,TGTGCCAGCAGTCGGGACAGGTTCGGCTACACCTTC,CASSRDRFGYTF
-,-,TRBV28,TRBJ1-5,TGTGCCAGCAGTTCCGGGGCAGGGGTTAGTCAGCCCCAGCATTTT,CASSSGAGVSQPQHF
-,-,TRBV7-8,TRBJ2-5,TGTGCCAGCGGTCCCGGTTGGGGGGCATCCGAGACCCAGTACTTC,CASGPGWGASETQYF
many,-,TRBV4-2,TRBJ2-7,TGTGCCAGCAGCTCCCGGCCAGAACCAACCTACGAGCAGTACTTC,CASSSRPEPTYEQYF
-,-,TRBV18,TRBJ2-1,TGTGCCAGCTCACCACAAAATGAGCAGTTCTTC,CASSPQNEQFF
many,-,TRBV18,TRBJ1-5,TGTGCCAGCCAACCAGGAGGGGGCAATCAGCCCCAGCATTTT,CASQPGGGNQPQHF
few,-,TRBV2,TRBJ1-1,TGTGCCAGCAGTGTAGTTGTGTCGCGAGCTTTCTTT,CASSVVVSRAFF
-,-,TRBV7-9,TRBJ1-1,TGTGCCAGCAGCCGGCCCGTCTTGGGGGCCCTGAACACTGAAGCTTTCTTT,CASSRPVLGALNTEAFF
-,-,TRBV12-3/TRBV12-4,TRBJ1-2,TGTGCCAGCAGTTTCCCGGACCGGGTGGGCTACACCTTC,CASSFPDRVGYTF
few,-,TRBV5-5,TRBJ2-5,TGTGCCAGCAGTTACGCGGAGGGCCAAGAGACCCAGTACTTC,CASSYAEGQETQYF
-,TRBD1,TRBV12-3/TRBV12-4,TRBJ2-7,TGTGCCAGCAGTTATCCGGGACAGCCCTACGAGCAGTACTTC,CASSYPGQPYEQYF
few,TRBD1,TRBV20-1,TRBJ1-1,TGCAGTGCTAGGGAACAGGGGGCGGCTGAAGCTTTCTTT,CSAREQGAAEAFF
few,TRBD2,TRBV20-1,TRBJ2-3,TGCAGTGCCCCCCTCGGGGGGGCAGGTACAGATACGCAGTATTTT,CSAPLGGAGTDTQYF
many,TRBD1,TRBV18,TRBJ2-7,TGTGCCAGCTCACCAGTCGACAGGGCTGAGCAGTACTTC,CASSPVDRAEQYF
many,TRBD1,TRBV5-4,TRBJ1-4,TGTGCCAGCAGCGAGGTAGGGGGCGGTGAAAAACTGTTTTTT,CASSEVGGGEKLFF
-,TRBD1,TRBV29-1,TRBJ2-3,TGCAGCGTCGGACAGGGTCTCACAGATACGCAGTATTTT,CSVGQGLTDTQYF
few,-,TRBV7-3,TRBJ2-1,TGTGCCAGCAGCTTATTCGGAACGGGGGTTCGCAATGAGCAGTTCTTC,CASSLFGTGVRNEQFF
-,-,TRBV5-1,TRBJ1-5,TGCGCCAGCAGCTTGGGGGACGGGTATCAGCCCCAGCATTTT,CASSLGDGYQPQHF
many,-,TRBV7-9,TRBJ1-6,TGTGCCAGCAGCCAACCGGGCCGGACGCCCCTCCACTTT,CASSQPGRTPLHF
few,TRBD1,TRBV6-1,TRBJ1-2,TGTGCCAGCAGTGCCCAGACAGGGTTCCATCCGTATGGCTACACCTTC,CASSAQTGFHPYGYTF
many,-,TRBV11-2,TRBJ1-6,TGTGCCAGCAGCTTAGTCGACGTGCGAGGCCTAGGTTCACCCCTCCACTTT,CASSLVDVRGLGSPLHF
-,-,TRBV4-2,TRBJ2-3,TGTGCCAGCAGCCAAGATTGGGCGGATACGCAGTATTTT,CASSQDWADTQYF
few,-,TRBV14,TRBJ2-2,TGTGCCAGCAGCTACAGAGTGAACACCGGGGAGCTGTTTTTT,CASSYRVNTGELFF
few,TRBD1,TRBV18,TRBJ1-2,TGTGCCAGCTCACCACTTGAGGGGGCCTATGGCTACACCTTC,CASSPLEGAYGYTF
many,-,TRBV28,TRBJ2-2,TGTGCCAGCAGACCCGGTGGCAGTCGGTCCGGGGAGCTGTTTTTT,CASRPGGSRSGELFF
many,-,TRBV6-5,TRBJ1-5,TGTGCCAGCAGTTACTCGGGGACACACAATCAGCCCCAGCATTTT,CASSYSGTHNQPQHF
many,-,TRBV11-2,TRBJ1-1,TGTGCCAGCAGCTTAAAGGTGGGGAGCACTGAAGCTTTCTTT,CASSLKVGSTEAFF
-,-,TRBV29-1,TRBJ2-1,TGCAGCTTCCGGACCCACAATGAGCAGTTCTTC,CSFRTHNEQFF
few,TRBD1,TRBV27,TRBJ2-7,TGTGCCAGCAGTACACCGGGACAGGGCTCCTACGAGCAGTACTTC,CASSTPGQGSYEQYF
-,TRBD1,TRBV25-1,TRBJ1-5,TGTGCCAGCAGCGGACAGGGGGCGGGTCAGCCCCAGCATTTT,CASSGQGAGQPQHF
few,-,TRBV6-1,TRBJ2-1,TGTGCCAGCAGAGTCCCGGGAGTCTCCTACAATGAGCAGTTCTTC,CASRVPGVSYNEQFF
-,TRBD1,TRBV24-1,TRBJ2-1,TGTGCCACCAGTTTACATCCCGGACAGGGGGCCCATGAGCAGTTCTTC,CATSLHPGQGAHEQFF
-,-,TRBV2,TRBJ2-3,TGTGCCAGCAGTGTTCACCTAGCAACAGATACGCAGTATTTT,CASSVHLATDTQYF